The T cell receptor (beta chain) under discussion was sequenced for a study of cytomegalovirus exposure and HLA in healthy donors. Study outcomes and limitations: In vitro work confirmed that three CMV-associated chains recognize CMV antigens. Previous analysis showed most TCR beta V segments were productive about 87% or about 30% of the time. Accurate prediction of HLA-A and HLA-B alleles (for most subjects) was reportedly achieved from TCR beta sequences.

As to this clone: Its target is unknown.

In the PCR, 60 Vbeta and 13 Jbeta primers were used. Libraries were prepared by immunoSEQ multiplex PCR; TCRdb keeps only in-frame clonotypes and omits some of them. The sample has about 84,000 clones, around 66% seen once. The CDR3 length is 13 residues. Trimming removed 5 bases from V and 6 bases from J; junction bases left unmatched: 2. Looked up from germline, CDR1 is SQVTM and CDR2 is ANQGSEA. The V gene is TRBV29-1, the J gene TRBJ1-6, with 9 bases aligning to TRBD1. Sequenced material: PBMCs. The TCR comes from a woman aged 40 to 50 in good health and CMV-seropositive. The CDR3 reads CSVRGQGNSPLHF. CDR3 nucleotides: TGCAGCGTTCGGGGACAGGGTAATTCACCCCTCCACTTT.